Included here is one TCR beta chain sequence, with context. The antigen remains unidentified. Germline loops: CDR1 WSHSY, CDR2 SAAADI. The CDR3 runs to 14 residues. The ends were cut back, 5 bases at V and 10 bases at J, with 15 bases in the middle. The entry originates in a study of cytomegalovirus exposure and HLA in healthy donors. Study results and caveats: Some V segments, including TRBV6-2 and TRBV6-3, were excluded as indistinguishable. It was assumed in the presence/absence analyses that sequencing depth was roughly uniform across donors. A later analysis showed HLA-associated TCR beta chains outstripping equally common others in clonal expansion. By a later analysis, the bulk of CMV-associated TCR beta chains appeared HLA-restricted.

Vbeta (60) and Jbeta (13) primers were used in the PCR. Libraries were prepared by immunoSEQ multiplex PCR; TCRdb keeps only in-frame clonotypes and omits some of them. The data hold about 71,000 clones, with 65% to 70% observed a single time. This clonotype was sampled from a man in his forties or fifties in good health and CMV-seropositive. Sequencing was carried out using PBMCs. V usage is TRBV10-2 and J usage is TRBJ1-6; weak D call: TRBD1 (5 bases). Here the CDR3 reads CASSTSWRDSPLHF. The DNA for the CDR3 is TGCGCCAGCAGTACCTCATGGAGGGACTCACCCCTCCACTTT.